This T cell receptor (beta chain) was sequenced during a study of T cells after yellow fever vaccination. Study summary: It was SMART-Seq v4 Ultra Low Input that prepared the fractions with low cell numbers. General study results and limits: Clonotype sharing between CD4 and CD8 compartments was small. In post-booster samples, most primary-vaccination clones reappeared (approximately 95% CD4, nearly 90% CD8).

TCRdb redid the calling of the 5' RACE reads with MiXCR, one entry per CDR3 protein. Of about 330,000 distinct CDR3 sequences in the sample, roughly 7.5% were seen once. About this clonotype itself: The target antigen is unknown.

Germline V gene data show CDR1 as SGHKS and CDR2 as YYEKEE (reference sequence). V was pared by 1 base and J by 0 bases, with 17 bases between. The CDR3 runs 18 residues. Material: PBMCs, obtained about 49 days after the first yellow fever vaccination. This sequence joins TRBV5-5 and TRBJ2-1, with D unresolved. The origin of this receptor is a young man who received the YFV17D yellow fever vaccine. The CDR3 sequence: CASSLSRPALSSYNEQFF. The CDR3, as DNA: TGTGCCAGCAGCTTGTCCAGGCCTGCTCTTAGCTCCTACAATGAGCAGTTCTTC. Full variable domain (missing parts from reference TRBV5-5 and TRBJ2-1): DAGVTQSPTHLIKTRGQQVTLRCSPISGHKSVSWYQQVLGQGPQFIFQYYEKEERGRGNFPDRFSARQFPNYSSELNVNALLLGDSALYLCASSLSRPALSSYNEQFFGPGTRLTVL.